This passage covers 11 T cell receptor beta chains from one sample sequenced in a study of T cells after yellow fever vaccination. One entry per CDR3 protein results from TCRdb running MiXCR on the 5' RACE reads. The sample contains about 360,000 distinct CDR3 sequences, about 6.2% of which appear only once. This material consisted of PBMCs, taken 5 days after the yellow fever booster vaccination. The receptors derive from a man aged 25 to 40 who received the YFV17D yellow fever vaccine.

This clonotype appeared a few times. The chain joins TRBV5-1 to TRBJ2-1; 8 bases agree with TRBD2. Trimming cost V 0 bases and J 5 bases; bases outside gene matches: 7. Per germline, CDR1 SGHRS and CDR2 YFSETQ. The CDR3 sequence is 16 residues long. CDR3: CASSLEPAGAHNEQFF. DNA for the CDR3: TGCGCCAGCAGCTTGGAGCCAGCGGGAGCACACAATGAGCAGTTCTTC.

The CDR3 loop reads CASSQDRYLGNNEQFF. The DNA of the CDR3 is TGTGCCAGCAGCCAAGATAGGTACCTAGGTAACAATGAGCAGTTCTTC. V usage is TRBV3-1 and J usage is TRBJ2-1; D uncertain. V shed 0 bases and J shed 5 bases, with 14 bases lying between them. Germline lookup yields CDR1 LGHDT and CDR2 YNNKEL (reference sequence). This CDR3 contains 16 residues.

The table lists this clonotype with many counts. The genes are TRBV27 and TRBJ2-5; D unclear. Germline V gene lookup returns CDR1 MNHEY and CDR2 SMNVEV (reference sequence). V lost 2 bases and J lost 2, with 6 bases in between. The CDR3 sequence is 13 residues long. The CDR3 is CASSLTLQETQYF. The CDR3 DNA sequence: TGTGCCAGCAGTTTAACCCTTCAAGAGACCCAGTACTTC.

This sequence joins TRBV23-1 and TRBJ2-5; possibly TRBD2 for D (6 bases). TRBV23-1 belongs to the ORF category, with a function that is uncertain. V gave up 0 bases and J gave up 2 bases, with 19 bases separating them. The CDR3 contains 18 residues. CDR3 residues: CASSQSGRNFFRQETQYF. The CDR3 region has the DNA TGCGCCAGCAGTCAATCGGGGAGGAACTTCTTCCGACAAGAGACCCAGTACTTC.

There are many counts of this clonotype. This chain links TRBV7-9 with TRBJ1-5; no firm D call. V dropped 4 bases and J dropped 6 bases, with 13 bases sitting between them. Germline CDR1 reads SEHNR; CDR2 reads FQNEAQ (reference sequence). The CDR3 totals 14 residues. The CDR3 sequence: CASSSPDVGQPQHF. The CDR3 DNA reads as TGTGCCAGCAGCTCCCCGGACGTCGGTCAGCCCCAGCATTTT.

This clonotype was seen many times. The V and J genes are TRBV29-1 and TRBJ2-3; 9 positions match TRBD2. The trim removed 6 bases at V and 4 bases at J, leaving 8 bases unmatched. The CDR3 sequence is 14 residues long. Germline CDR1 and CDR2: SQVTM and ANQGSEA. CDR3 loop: CSVGLAPAADTQYF. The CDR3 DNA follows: TGCAGCGTGGGACTAGCCCCGGCGGCAGATACGCAGTATTTT.

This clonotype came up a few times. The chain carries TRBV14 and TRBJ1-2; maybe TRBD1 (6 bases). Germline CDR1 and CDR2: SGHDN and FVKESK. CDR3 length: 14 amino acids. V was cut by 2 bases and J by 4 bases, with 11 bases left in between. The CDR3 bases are TGTGCCAGCAGCCAATTGGGGGGCGGCTATGGCTACACCTTC. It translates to CASSQLGGGYGYTF.

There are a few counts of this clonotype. The CDR3 DNA is TGTGCCACCAGCAGAGGGGGAGGGCTAGCGGGAGTGGAGCAGTACTTC. This translates into CATSRGGGLAGVEQYF. This chain joins TRBV15 and TRBJ2-7; 10 bases are a match to TRBD2. CDR1 LNHNV and CDR2 YYDKDF come from the germline V gene (reference sequence). The J segment lost 7 bases and the V segment lost 1 base, leaving 10 bases of the junction unmatched. This CDR3 has 16 amino acids.

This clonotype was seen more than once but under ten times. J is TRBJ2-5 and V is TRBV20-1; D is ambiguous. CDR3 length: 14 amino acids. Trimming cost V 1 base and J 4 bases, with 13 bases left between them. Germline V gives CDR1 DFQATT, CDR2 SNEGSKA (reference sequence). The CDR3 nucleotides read TGCAGTGCTAGAGGGGTCTTTCGCCCAGAGACCCAGTACTTC. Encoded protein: CSARGVFRPETQYF.

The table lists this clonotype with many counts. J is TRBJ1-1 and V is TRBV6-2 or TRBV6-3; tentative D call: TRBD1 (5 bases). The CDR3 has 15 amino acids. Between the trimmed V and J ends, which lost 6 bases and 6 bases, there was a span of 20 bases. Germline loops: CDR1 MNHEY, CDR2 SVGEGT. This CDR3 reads CASSVRTLTGPEAFF. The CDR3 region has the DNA TGTGCCAGCAGCGTCCGGACGTTAACGGGGCCTGAAGCTTTCTTT.

This CDR3 is CASSYTGEEETQYF. In nucleotides, the CDR3 is TGTGCCAGCAGTTACACGGGAGAGGAAGAGACCCAGTACTTC. J is TRBJ2-5 and V is TRBV6-2 or TRBV6-3; tentatively, D is TRBD2 (6 bases). The CDR3 runs 14 residues. Trimming removed 2 bases at V and 3 bases at J, with 10 bases between. Germline assignment: CDR1 MNHEY and CDR2 SVGEGT.